The sequence of this TCR beta chain was determined in a study of T cell responses to AZD1222 COVID-19 vaccine. There are 12 residues in the CDR3. Per germline, CDR1 MNHNY and CDR2 SVGAGI (reference sequence). Trimming took 2 bases from V and 9 from J, leaving 10 bases between them. The data were produced by immunoSEQ multiplex PCR, yet TCRdb's version contains in-frame clones alone and is incomplete. The table lists about 160,000 clones, 91% of them singletons. This clone was detected once. The antigen is unknown. Study conclusions and caveats: When two AZD1222 doses had been given, Spike-specific TCR breadth and depth rose. Vaccine-associated CD4 TCRs spanned spike, dominant at 160-218 and 743-854.

The TCR sequence derives from an adult in good health. Sequencing used peripheral blood, obtained on day 0 of AZD1222 vaccination. The chain has TRBV6-6 and TRBJ1-2; D is undetermined. The CDR3 loop reads CASSYGVASYTF. CDR3 in DNA: TGTGCCAGCAGTTACGGTGTCGCCAGCTACACCTTC.